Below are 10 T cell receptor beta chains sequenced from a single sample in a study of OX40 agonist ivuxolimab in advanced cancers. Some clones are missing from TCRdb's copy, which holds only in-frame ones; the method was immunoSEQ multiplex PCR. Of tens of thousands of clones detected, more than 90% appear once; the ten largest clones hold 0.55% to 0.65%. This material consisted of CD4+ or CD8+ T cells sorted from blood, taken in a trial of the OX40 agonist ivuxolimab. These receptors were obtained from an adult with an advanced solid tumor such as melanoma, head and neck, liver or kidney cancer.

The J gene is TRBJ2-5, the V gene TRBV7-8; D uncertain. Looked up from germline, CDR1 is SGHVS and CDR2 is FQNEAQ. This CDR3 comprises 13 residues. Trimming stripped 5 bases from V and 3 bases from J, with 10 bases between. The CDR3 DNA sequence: TGTGCCAGCAGCACGTCAAGGGAAGAGACCCAGTACTTC. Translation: CASSTSREETQYF.

This CDR3 reads CASGDREQPQHF. The CDR3 bases are TGCGCCAGCGGGGACAGGGAGCAGCCCCAGCATTTT. The chain carries TRBV10-2 and TRBJ1-5; 9 positions match TRBD1. The CDR3 is 12 residues long. V lost 8 bases and J lost 7; bases outside the gene matches: 3. Germline V lookup: CDR1 WSHSY, CDR2 SAAADI.

The CDR3 bases are TGTGCCTCCAATGAGCAGTTCTTC. This gives the protein CASNEQFF. J is TRBJ2-1 and V is TRBV30; D is undetermined. The V gene lost 7 bases and the J gene lost 6 bases, with 1 base spanning the gap. The CDR3 has 8 residues. The V gene's germline CDR1 is GTSNPN and CDR2 SVGIG (reference sequence).

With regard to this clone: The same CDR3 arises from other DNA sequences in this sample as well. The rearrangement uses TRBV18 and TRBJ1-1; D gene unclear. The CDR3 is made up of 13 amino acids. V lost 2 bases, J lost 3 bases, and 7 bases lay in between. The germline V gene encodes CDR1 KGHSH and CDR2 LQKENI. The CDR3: CASSPSGDTEAFF. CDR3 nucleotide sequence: TGTGCCAGCTCACCATCGGGAGACACTGAAGCTTTCTTT. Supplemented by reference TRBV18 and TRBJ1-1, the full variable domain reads NAGVMQNPRHLVRRRGQEARLRCSPMKGHSHVYWYRQLPEEGLKFMVYLQKENIIDESGMPKERFSAEFPKEGPSILRIQQVVRGDSAAYFCASSPSGDTEAFFGQGTRLTVV.

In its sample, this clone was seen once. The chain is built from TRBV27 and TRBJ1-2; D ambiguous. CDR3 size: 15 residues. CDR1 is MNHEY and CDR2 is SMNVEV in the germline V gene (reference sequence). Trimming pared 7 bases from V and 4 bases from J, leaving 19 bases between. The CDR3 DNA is TGTGCCAGCATCTTGGGTAGCGACGGCCGCTATGGCTACACCTTC. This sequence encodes CASILGSDGRYGYTF.

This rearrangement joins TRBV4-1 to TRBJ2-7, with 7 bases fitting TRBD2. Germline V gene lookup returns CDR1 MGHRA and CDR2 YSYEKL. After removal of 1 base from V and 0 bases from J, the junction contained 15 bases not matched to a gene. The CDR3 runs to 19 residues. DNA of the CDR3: TGCGCCAGCAGCCAAGTGACTGGAGCGGGACCAACCTTCTCCTACGAGCAGTACTTC. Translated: CASSQVTGAGPTFSYEQYF.

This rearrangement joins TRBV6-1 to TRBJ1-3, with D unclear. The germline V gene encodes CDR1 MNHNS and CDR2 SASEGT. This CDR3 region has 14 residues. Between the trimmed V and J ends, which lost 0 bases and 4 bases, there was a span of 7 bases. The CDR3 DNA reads TGTGCCAGCAGTGAAGCGTCGGGGGGAAACACCATATATTTT. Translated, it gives CASSEASGGNTIYF.

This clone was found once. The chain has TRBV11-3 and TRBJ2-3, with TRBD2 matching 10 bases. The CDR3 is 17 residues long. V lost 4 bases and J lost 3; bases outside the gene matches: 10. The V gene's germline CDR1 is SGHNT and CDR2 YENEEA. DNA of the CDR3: TGTGCCAGCAGCTCTCTAGCGGGAGAATACGTGACAGATACGCAGTATTTT. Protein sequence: CASSSLAGEYVTDTQYF.

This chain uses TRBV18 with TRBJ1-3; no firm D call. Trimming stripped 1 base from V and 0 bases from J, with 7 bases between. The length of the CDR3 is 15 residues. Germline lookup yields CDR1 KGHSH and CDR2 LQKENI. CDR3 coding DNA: TGTGCCAGCTCACCACAACTAAGCTCTGGAAACACCATATATTTT. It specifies CASSPQLSSGNTIYF.

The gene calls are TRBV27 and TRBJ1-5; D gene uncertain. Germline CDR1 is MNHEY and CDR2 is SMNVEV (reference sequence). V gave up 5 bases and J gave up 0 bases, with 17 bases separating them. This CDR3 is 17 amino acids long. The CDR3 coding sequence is TGTGCCAGCAGTCAGCACCGTCGGACGGATAGCAATCAGCCCCAGCATTTT. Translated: CASSQHRRTDSNQPQHF.